The clone carrying this T cell receptor (beta chain) has more than one count but fewer than ten. Unique molecular identifiers were used in preparing the TCRbeta library. TCRdb passed the PCR reads through MiXCR, listing each CDR3 protein once. The profile covers hundreds of thousands of distinct CDR3 sequences, with 16% appearing a single time and over 0.95% taken by the ten largest. This sample is drawn from a study of T-cell reconstitution after alpha-beta-depleted transplantation in children. V lost 1 base and J lost 1, with 12 bases in between. Germline V gene data show CDR1 as SGHRS and CDR2 as YFSETQ. This CDR3 is 16 amino acids long.

This clonotype originated in a human donor who donated a stem cell graft to a child with acute myeloid leukemia. The chain joins TRBV5-1 to TRBJ1-3, with a tentative D call TRBD1 (5 bases). The sequences come from PBMCs from the stem cell graft donor, collected from the stem cell graft. The CDR3 loop is CASSLRGATSGNTIYF. The DNA for the CDR3 is TGCGCCAGCAGCTTGAGAGGGGCTACGTCTGGAAACACCATATATTTT.